These T cell receptor beta chains were read from a single sample in a study of T cell repertoires in ileal Crohn's disease. Sequencing used immunoSEQ multiplex PCR; TCRdb keeps in-frame clones, though not all of them. The table lists more than 4,000 clones, around 87% of them singletons, with about 4.7% in the top ten. Sequenced sample: ileal tissue. The source is an adult with Crohn's disease. CDR3s include the opening cysteine and the closing phenylalanine or tryptophan. A D gene is named only where the DNA matches it firmly. Part of the rows lack a size; the others show once, few, many or a class for expanded clones.

.,TRBJ1-2,TRBV11-2,.,TGTGCCAGCAGCTTAGGACAGGCCCCTAACTATGGCTACACCTTC,CASSLGQAPNYGYTF
.,TRBJ2-5,TRBV7-3,.,TGTGCCAGCAGCCAGGACTATCGAGAGACCCAGTACTTC,CASSQDYRETQYF
.,TRBJ1-5,TRBV6-6,.,TGTGCCAGCAGTCGAACAGAAAATCAGCCCCAGCATTTT,CASSRTENQPQHF
.,TRBJ1-3,TRBV11-2,.,TGTGCCAGCAGCTACCGCCGACAGGCAACCTCTGGAAACACCATATATTTT,CASSYRRQATSGNTIYF
.,TRBJ1-5,TRBV19,.,TGTGCCAGTGGGGGGGGGAACGGGAATCAGCCCCAGCATTTT,CASGGGNGNQPQHF
.,TRBJ2-1,TRBV7-6,TRBD2,TGTGCCAGCAGCCGGACTAGCGGGAGGGTGAGCTCCTACAATGAGCAGTTCTTC,CASSRTSGRVSSYNEQFF
.,TRBJ1-2,TRBV30,.,TGTGCCTGGAGCAGGGATAAGGGCTATGGCTACACCTTC,CAWSRDKGYGYTF
once,TRBJ1-2,TRBV4-3,TRBD1,TGCGCCAGCAGCCAAGATGGGACAGCTATCAACTATGGCTACACCTTC,CASSQDGTAINYGYTF
.,TRBJ2-5,TRBV6-6,.,TGTGCCAGCTTTTACTGGGGGACCCAGTACTTC,CASFYWGTQYF
.,TRBJ1-2,TRBV2,.,TGTGCCAGCAGCGCCACAGGAGTAGGCGGTGGCTACACCTTC,CASSATGVGGGYTF
.,TRBJ2-5,TRBV28,TRBD2,TGTGCCAGCAGTTTGTCACTAGCGGGACAGGAGACCCAGTACTTC,CASSLSLAGQETQYF